This T cell receptor beta chain was observed in a study of T cells in Graves' hyperthyroidism and ophthalmopathy. Turning to the study itself: Peripheral blood was acquired at first diagnosis, ahead of any therapy whatsoever. Overall study results and limits: From stable hyperthyroidism, ophthalmopathy was separated by a 13 V-J model.

From germline, CDR1 is DFQATT and CDR2 SNEGSKA (reference sequence). The CDR3 has 15 amino acids. Trimming at V came to 3 bases and at J to 7 bases, leaving 8 bases not matched to a gene. Regions amplified from RNA transcripts were the TCR beta CDR3 regions. With the HTBI primer set, the TCR CDR3 went through a first round of RT-PCR. Via MiXCR, TCRdb re-called the multiplex PCR reads, giving one row per CDR3 protein. The sample includes approximately 640,000 distinct CDR3 sequences, 15% to 20% of them seen just once. No ophthalmopathy progression within 18 months constituted stable Graves' hyperthyroidism. The source of the PBMCs was less than 12 ml of fresh peripheral blood. This clonotype has more than one count but fewer than ten. Its antigen is still unknown.

This TCR came from a woman aged 25 to 45 with Graves' hyperthyroidism. This chain uses TRBV20-1 with TRBJ2-1; 11 nucleotides agree with TRBD2. What was sequenced was blood. The CDR3 region is CSARRTSGGENEQFF. DNA of the CDR3: TGCAGTGCTAGGAGAACTAGCGGGGGAGAGAATGAGCAGTTCTTC.